This is a list of T cell receptor beta chains from one sample in a study of OX40 agonist ivuxolimab in advanced cancers. The table came from immunoSEQ multiplex PCR; TCRdb's copy has only in-frame clones and leaves some out. The sample yields tens of thousands of clones, 85% to 90% seen once. Here the sequenced sample was CD4+ or CD8+ T cells sorted from blood, taken in a trial of the OX40 agonist ivuxolimab. The source of these receptors is an adult with an advanced solid tumor such as melanoma, head and neck, liver or kidney cancer. CDR3s include the opening cysteine and the closing phenylalanine or tryptophan. The order of the fields is V gene, D gene, clone size, J gene, CDR3 DNA, CDR3 protein. D genes are given only for firm matches. For some rows the clone size is stated as once, few or many, or as a class when expanded; others skip it.

V: TRBV7-9
D: .
size: .
J: TRBJ2-4
DNA: TGTGCCAGCAGCTTAGGGGACCGGCCGGAGGCCAAAAACATTCAGTACTTC
CDR3: CASSLGDRPEAKNIQYF

V: TRBV12-5
D: .
size: .
J: TRBJ1-3
DNA: TGTGCTAGTGGTTTGGTACGGGCCAGCTCTGGAAACACCATATATTTT
CDR3: CASGLVRASSGNTIYF

V: TRBV4-1
D: TRBD1
size: .
J: TRBJ1-2
DNA: TGCGCCAGCAGCCCGGGACAGTCTAACTATGGCTACACCTTC
CDR3: CASSPGQSNYGYTF

V: TRBV10-1
D: .
size: .
J: TRBJ1-4
DNA: TGCGCCAGCAGTGACAGGGTTGGGGAAAAACTGTTTTTT
CDR3: CASSDRVGEKLFF

V: TRBV28
D: .
size: .
J: TRBJ2-1
DNA: TGTGCCAGCAGTCCTCTTTGGAATGAGCAGTTCTTC
CDR3: CASSPLWNEQFF

V: TRBV4-1
D: TRBD2
size: .
J: TRBJ2-5
DNA: TGCGCCAGCAGCCAAGGGCTCGGTCTAGCGGGAGAAGAGACCCAGTACTTC
CDR3: CASSQGLGLAGEETQYF

V: TRBV7-3
D: .
size: .
J: TRBJ2-7
DNA: TGTGCCAGCAGCGACTATCACAACTTTGTGTTCGCGAAGAGAAGCTACGAGCAGTACTTC
CDR3: CASSDYHNFVFAKRSYEQYF

V: TRBV2
D: TRBD1
size: .
J: TRBJ1-5
DNA: TGTGCCAGCAGCCGTGGACAGGGAAGGGGCAATCAGCCCCAGCATTTT
CDR3: CASSRGQGRGNQPQHF

V: TRBV10-2
D: .
size: .
J: TRBJ2-7
DNA: TGCGCCAGCAGAGGGGGGGACAGCTACGAGCAGTACTTC
CDR3: CASRGGDSYEQYF

V: TRBV6-5
D: .
size: .
J: TRBJ1-5
DNA: TGTGCCAGCAGTTATAGTGAGGAAAATCAGCCCCAGCATTTT
CDR3: CASSYSEENQPQHF

V: TRBV27
D: .
size: .
J: TRBJ2-1
DNA: TGTGCCAGCACAGGGGGGAAGGAGCAGTTCTTC
CDR3: CASTGGKEQFF

V: TRBV30
D: .
size: few
J: TRBJ1-3
DNA: TGTGCCTGGAGTTTAGAGCCTGGAAACACCATATATTTT
CDR3: CAWSLEPGNTIYF

V: TRBV28
D: .
size: once
J: TRBJ1-1
DNA: TGTGCCAGCATCCTCCCAGGGGTCAGAGGAGTGGCTTTCTTT
CDR3: CASILPGVRGVAFF

V: TRBV19
D: .
size: .
J: TRBJ2-6
DNA: TGTGCCAGTAGTTCAGGAGACTACCGCTCTGGGGCCAACGTCCTGACTTTC
CDR3: CASSSGDYRSGANVLTF

V: TRBV2
D: .
size: .
J: TRBJ2-7
DNA: TGTGCCAGCAGTGAAGTACGCCCTCCGCTCGAGCAGTACTTC
CDR3: CASSEVRPPLEQYF

V: TRBV30
D: .
size: few
J: TRBJ1-6
DNA: TGTGCCTGGAGGCTGAATTCACCCCTCCACTTT
CDR3: CAWRLNSPLHF

V: TRBV6-1
D: .
size: few
J: TRBJ2-6
DNA: TGTGCCAGCAGTGAATCGGCAGGGGTATCTGGGGCCAACGTCCTGACTTTC
CDR3: CASSESAGVSGANVLTF

V: TRBV11-3
D: TRBD1
size: .
J: TRBJ2-5
DNA: TGTGCCAGCAGCTTAGCCCAAGGGGGCAGGGAAGAGACCCAGTACTTC
CDR3: CASSLAQGGREETQYF

V: TRBV11-3
D: TRBD2
size: .
J: TRBJ2-4
DNA: TGTGCCAGCAGCTTAAAAATGCTAGCGGGAGGGAAAAACATTCAGTACTTC
CDR3: CASSLKMLAGGKNIQYF

V: TRBV5-1
D: .
size: .
J: TRBJ1-4
DNA: TGCGCCAGCAGCTCTAAAGGACATGGCGGGAGTGAAAAACTGTTTTTT
CDR3: CASSSKGHGGSEKLFF

V: TRBV6-5
D: .
size: once
J: TRBJ1-3
DNA: TGTGCCAGCAGTTCCATCGGCAGGGGCGGAAACACCATATATTTT
CDR3: CASSSIGRGGNTIYF

V: TRBV11-1
D: TRBD1
size: .
J: TRBJ2-5
DNA: TGTGCCAGCAGCTGGAGGACAGGGGGTATCGGTGAGACCCAGTACTTC
CDR3: CASSWRTGGIGETQYF

V: TRBV20-1
D: .
size: .
J: TRBJ2-5
DNA: TGCAGTGCCTTGAAAGAGACCCAGTACTTC
CDR3: CSALKETQYF

V: TRBV4-1
D: .
size: .
J: TRBJ2-5
DNA: TGCGCCAGCAGCCAAGGAATACTAGCCACCCAAGAGACCCAGTACTTC
CDR3: CASSQGILATQETQYF

V: TRBV6-6
D: TRBD1
size: .
J: TRBJ2-1
DNA: TGTGCCAGCAGTCACCGAGCCGACAGGGACGAGGAGTTCTTC
CDR3: CASSHRADRDEEFF

V: TRBV5-3
D: TRBD1
size: once
J: TRBJ1-1
DNA: TGTGCCAGATTATTACAGGGGTTGGCTGAAGCTTTCTTT
CDR3: CARLLQGLAEAFF

V: TRBV11-3
D: .
size: .
J: TRBJ2-7
DNA: TGTGCCAGCAGCCCCTCCCCAGGGACCGATTACGAGCAGTACTTC
CDR3: CASSPSPGTDYEQYF

V: TRBV4-1
D: TRBD1
size: .
J: TRBJ1-1
DNA: TGCGCCAGCAGCCACACAGGACAGGGCGCTGAAGCTTTCTTT
CDR3: CASSHTGQGAEAFF

V: TRBV5-6
D: .
size: .
J: TRBJ2-7
DNA: TGTGCCAGCAGCTTGATTGAAAGGGACGAGCAGTACTTC
CDR3: CASSLIERDEQYF

V: TRBV11-3
D: .
size: .
J: TRBJ1-5
DNA: TGTGCCAGCAGCTTAGTGAGCAATCAGCCCCAGCATTTT
CDR3: CASSLVSNQPQHF

V: TRBV27
D: .
size: .
J: TRBJ1-1
DNA: TGTGCCAGCAGTTTAAGCCCCAGGGTTGAGACTGAAGCTTTCTTT
CDR3: CASSLSPRVETEAFF

V: TRBV19
D: .
size: .
J: TRBJ1-1
DNA: TGTGCCAGTAGTATAGTAGTGGGGAACACTGAAGCTTTCTTT
CDR3: CASSIVVGNTEAFF

V: TRBV29-1
D: TRBD2
size: .
J: TRBJ2-7
DNA: TGCAGCGTCGTTATGACGGGAGGTAGCGAGCAGTACTTC
CDR3: CSVVMTGGSEQYF

V: TRBV5-1
D: TRBD1
size: .
J: TRBJ1-2
DNA: TGCGCCAGCAGGGGACAGGGCAGGCAGGACTATGGCTACACCTTC
CDR3: CASRGQGRQDYGYTF

V: TRBV27
D: .
size: .
J: TRBJ1-6
DNA: TGTGCCAGCAGTTGGGGGGACCGATCACCCCTCCACTTT
CDR3: CASSWGDRSPLHF

V: TRBV5-4
D: .
size: once
J: TRBJ1-2
DNA: TGTGCCAGCAGCTCGTGGACAGACTATGGCTACACCTTC
CDR3: CASSSWTDYGYTF

V: TRBV6-6
D: .
size: .
J: TRBJ2-7
DNA: TGTGCCAGCAGTTACCTTGGACTTTCCCCCTACGAGCAGTACTTC
CDR3: CASSYLGLSPYEQYF

V: TRBV11-3
D: TRBD2
size: .
J: TRBJ2-5
DNA: TGTGCCAGCAGCGCGGGACTAGCGGAGGGAGAGACCCAGTACTTC
CDR3: CASSAGLAEGETQYF

V: TRBV28
D: TRBD1
size: .
J: TRBJ2-7
DNA: TGTGCCAGCAGTTTAGGGAGGACAGGGAGCTCCTACGAGCAGTACTTC
CDR3: CASSLGRTGSSYEQYF

V: TRBV19
D: .
size: .
J: TRBJ2-2
DNA: TGTGCCAGTGGTAAGCCGAACACCGGGGAGCTGTTTTTT
CDR3: CASGKPNTGELFF

V: TRBV30
D: .
size: .
J: TRBJ2-7
DNA: TGTGCCTGGGGGAGCTCCGATTACGAGCAGTACTTC
CDR3: CAWGSSDYEQYF

V: TRBV6-5
D: TRBD1
size: .
J: TRBJ2-3
DNA: TGTGCCAGCAGTCGGAGACAGGGACCTTCAGATACGCAGTATTTT
CDR3: CASSRRQGPSDTQYF

V: TRBV30
D: .
size: .
J: TRBJ2-3
DNA: TGTGCCTGGAGTGTAATTTTCGGAGATACGCAGTATTTT
CDR3: CAWSVIFGDTQYF

V: TRBV27
D: .
size: once
J: TRBJ2-1
DNA: TGTGCCAGCGGAAGGGGCAATGAGCAGTTCTTC
CDR3: CASGRGNEQFF

V: TRBV7-2
D: TRBD2
size: .
J: TRBJ2-1
DNA: TGTGCCAGCAGCCAGGGACTAGCGGGAGGGGAGCGGTACAATGAGCAGTTCTTC
CDR3: CASSQGLAGGERYNEQFF

V: TRBV15
D: .
size: few
J: TRBJ2-7
DNA: TGTGCCACCAGCAGAGAACAGTTCTACGAGCAGTACTTC
CDR3: CATSREQFYEQYF

V: TRBV5-5
D: .
size: .
J: TRBJ2-1
DNA: TGTGCCAGCACCCACATTGAGCAGTTCTTC
CDR3: CASTHIEQFF

V: TRBV19
D: TRBD1
size: .
J: TRBJ1-3
DNA: TGTGCCAGTAAGCCTAGGGACAGCTCTGGAAACACCATATATTTT
CDR3: CASKPRDSSGNTIYF

V: TRBV4-1
D: TRBD1
size: .
J: TRBJ1-1
DNA: TGCGCCAGCAGCCAAGAAAGGACAGGGGGCACTGAAGCTTTCTTT
CDR3: CASSQERTGGTEAFF